The T cell receptor (beta chain) described here comes from a study of OX40 agonist ivuxolimab in advanced cancers. Study as a whole: Patients took ivuxolimab, an agonistic anti-OX40 (CD134) antibody.

Germline CDR1 reads SGHDT; CDR2 reads YYEEEE. V gave up 0 bases and J gave up 10 bases, with 7 bases separating them. The CDR3 contains 12 residues. Findings and caveats of the study: Clonal expansion was seen in CD4+ and CD8+ blood T cells by week 6 at 0.1 to 3.0 mg/kg. It was not determined which antigens were specifically recognized by the peripheral T cells that had undergone clonal expansion. CD8+ T cells (on average) carried more expanded clones than CD4+ T cells.

Data came from immunoSEQ multiplex PCR; TCRdb stores just in-frame clones and leaves some out. The sample includes tens of thousands of clones, 75% to 80% of them seen just once. For this clone: Antigen specificity is unknown.

The clonotype originates from an adult with an advanced solid tumor such as melanoma, head and neck, liver or kidney cancer. J is TRBJ1-4 and V is TRBV5-6; TRBD1 might be the D (6 bases). The sequencing used CD4+ or CD8+ T cells sorted from blood, collected in a trial of the OX40 agonist ivuxolimab. CDR3 loop: CASSLGRGKLFF. CDR3 bases: TGTGCCAGCAGCTTGGGCAGGGGAAAACTGTTTTTT.